The source of this T cell receptor beta chain is a study of shared clonotypes between healthy human individuals. Naive-designated CD8 cells lacked CD45RO, were positively enriched for CCR7, and omitted terminally differentiated effector memory CD45RA+ cells. Nashville, Tennessee was home to all donors, who were Caucasian adults. The germline V gene encodes CDR1 SGHDT and CDR2 YYEEEE. This CDR3 region has 12 residues. V was pared by 0 bases and J by 9 bases, with 10 bases between. General study points: Since donors were few, the genetic and exposure-history diversity represented was limited.

TCRdb's table, derived via immunoSEQ multiplex PCR, lists solely in-frame clones and lacks some. The table shows around 620,000 clones, with 95% occurring only once. Comment on this clone: Its antigen is unknown.

The source of this sequence is a woman between 25 and 40 years old in good health. Sequenced sample: naive CD8+ T cells sorted from blood. This sequence joins TRBV5-6 and TRBJ2-7, with D unresolved. The CDR3 coding sequence is TGTGCCAGCAGCTTGGCAGCGAGAGGGCAGTACTTC. Translation gives CASSLAARGQYF.